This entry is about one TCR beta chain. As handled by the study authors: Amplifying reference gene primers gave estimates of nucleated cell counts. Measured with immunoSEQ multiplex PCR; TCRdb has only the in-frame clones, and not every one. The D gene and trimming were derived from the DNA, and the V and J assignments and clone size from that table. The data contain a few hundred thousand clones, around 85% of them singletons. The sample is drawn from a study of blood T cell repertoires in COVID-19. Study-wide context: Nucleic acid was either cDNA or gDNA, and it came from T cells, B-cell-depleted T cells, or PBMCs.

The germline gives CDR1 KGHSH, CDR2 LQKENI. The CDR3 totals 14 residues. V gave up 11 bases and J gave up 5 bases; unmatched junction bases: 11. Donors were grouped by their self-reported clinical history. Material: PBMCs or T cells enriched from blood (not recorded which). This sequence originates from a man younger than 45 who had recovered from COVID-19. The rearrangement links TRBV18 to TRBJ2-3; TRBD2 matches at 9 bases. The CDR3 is CAGGGSGGLDTQYF. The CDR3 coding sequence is TGTGCCGGTGGCGGTAGCGGGGGCCTAGATACGCAGTATTTT.